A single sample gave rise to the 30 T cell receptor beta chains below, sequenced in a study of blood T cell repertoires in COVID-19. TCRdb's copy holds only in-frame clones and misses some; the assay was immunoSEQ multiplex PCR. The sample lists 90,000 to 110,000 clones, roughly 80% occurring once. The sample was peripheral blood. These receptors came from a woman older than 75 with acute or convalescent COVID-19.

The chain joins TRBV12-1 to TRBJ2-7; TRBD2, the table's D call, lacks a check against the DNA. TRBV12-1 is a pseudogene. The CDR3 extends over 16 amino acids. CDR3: CASSYLGAGDPYEQYV. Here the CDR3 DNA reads TGTGCCAGCAGCTATCTGGGAGCGGGAGACCCCTACGAGCAGTACGTC.

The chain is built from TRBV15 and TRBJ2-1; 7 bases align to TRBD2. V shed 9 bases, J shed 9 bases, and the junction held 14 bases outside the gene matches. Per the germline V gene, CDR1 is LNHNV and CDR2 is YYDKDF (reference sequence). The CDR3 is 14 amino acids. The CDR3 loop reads CATGERGRAGEQFF. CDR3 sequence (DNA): TGTGCCACAGGAGAACGAGGGAGGGCCGGTGAGCAGTTCTTC. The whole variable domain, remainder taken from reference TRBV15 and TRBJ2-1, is DAMVIQNPRYQVTQFGKPVTLSCSQTLNHNVMYWYQQKSSQAPKLLFHYYDKDFNNEADTPDNFQSRRPNTSFCFLDIRSPGLGDTAMYLCATGERGRAGEQFFGPGTRLTVL.

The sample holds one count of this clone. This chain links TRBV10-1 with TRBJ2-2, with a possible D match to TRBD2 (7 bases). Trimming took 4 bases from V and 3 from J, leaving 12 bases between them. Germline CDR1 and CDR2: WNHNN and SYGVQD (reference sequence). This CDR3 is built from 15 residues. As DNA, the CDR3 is TGCGCCAGCAGTGCGGGGGGCGCGGACACCGGGGAGCTGTTTTTT. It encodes CASSAGGADTGELFF.

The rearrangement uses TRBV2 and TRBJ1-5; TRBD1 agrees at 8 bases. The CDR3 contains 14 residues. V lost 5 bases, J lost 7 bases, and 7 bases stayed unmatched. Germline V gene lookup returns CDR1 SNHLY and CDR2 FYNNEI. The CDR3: CASSTDRVRQPQHF. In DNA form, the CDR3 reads TGTGCCAGCAGTACGGACAGGGTGCGACAGCCCCAGCATTTT.

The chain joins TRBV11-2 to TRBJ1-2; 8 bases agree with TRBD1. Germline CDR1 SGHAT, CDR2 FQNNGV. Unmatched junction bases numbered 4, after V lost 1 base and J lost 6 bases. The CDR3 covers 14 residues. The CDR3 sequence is CASSLAQGADGYTF. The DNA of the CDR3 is TGTGCCAGCAGCTTAGCCCAGGGGGCAGATGGCTACACCTTC.

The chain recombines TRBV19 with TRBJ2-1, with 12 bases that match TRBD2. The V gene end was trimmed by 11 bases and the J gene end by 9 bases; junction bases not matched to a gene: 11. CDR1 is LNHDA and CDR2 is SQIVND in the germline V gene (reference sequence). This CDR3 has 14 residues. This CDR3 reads CASTTSGSGTEQFF. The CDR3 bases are TGTGCCTCCACGACTAGCGGGAGTGGTACTGAGCAGTTCTTC. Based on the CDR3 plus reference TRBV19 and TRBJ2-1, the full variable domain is DGGITQSPKYLFRKEGQNVTLSCEQNLNHDAMYWYRQDPGQGLRLIYYSQIVNDFQKGDIAEGYSVSREKKESFPLTVTSAQKNPTAFYLCASTTSGSGTEQFFGPGTRLTVL.

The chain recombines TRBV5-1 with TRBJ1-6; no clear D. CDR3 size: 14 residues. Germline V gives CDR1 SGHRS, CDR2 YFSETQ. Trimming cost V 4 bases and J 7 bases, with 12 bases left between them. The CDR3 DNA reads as TGCGCCAGCAGCCGGACGGAGGGAAATTCACCCCTCCACTTT. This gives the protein CASSRTEGNSPLHF.

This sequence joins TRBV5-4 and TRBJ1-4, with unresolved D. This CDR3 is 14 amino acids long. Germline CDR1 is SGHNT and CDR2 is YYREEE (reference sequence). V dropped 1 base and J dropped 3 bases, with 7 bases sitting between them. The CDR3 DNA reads TGTGCCAGCAGCTTGAGCCAAGCTAATGAAAAACTGTTTTTT. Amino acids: CASSLSQANEKLFF. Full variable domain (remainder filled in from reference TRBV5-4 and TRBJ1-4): ETGVTQSPTHLIKTRGQQVTLRCSSQSGHNTVSWYQQALGQGPQFIFQYYREEENGRGNFPPRFSGLQFPNYSSELNVNALELDDSALYLCASSLSQANEKLFFGSGTQLSVL.

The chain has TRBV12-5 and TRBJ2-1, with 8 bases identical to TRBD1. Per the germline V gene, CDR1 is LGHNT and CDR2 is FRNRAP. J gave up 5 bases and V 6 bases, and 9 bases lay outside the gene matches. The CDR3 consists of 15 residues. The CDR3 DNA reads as TGTGCTAGTGGGACCGGACAGGGCGTCCACAATGAGCAGTTCTTC. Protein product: CASGTGQGVHNEQFF.

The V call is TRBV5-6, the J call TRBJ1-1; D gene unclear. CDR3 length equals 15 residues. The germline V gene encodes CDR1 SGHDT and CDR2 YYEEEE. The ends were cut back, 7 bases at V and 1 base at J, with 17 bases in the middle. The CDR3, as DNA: TGTGCCAGCGCCCCCGGGGTTACGTGGAACACTGAAGCTTTCTTT. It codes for CASAPGVTWNTEAFF.

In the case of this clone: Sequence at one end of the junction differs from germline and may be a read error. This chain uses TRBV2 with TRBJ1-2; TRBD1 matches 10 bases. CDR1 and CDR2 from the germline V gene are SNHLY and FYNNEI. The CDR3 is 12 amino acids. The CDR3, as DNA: TGTGCCAGCAGAGGGACAGGGGTGGCTAACCGGTTC. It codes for CASRGTGVANRF.

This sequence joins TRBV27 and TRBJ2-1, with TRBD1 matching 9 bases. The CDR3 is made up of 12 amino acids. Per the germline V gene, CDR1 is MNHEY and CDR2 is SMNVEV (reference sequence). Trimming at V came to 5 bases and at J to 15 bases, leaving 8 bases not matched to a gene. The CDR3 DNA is TGTGCCAGCAGTGCCAGGACAGGGGTGTGGTTCTTC. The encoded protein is CASSARTGVWFF.

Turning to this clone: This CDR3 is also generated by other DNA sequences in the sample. This chain's CDR3 is CASSLRAGGRTDTQYF. The CDR3 nucleotides read TGTGCCAGCAGCTTAAGAGCGGGAGGGCGCACAGATACGCAGTATTTT. The chain has TRBV5-8 and TRBJ2-3; 10 bases agree with TRBD2. V shed 2 bases and J 1 base; nucleotides not matched to a gene: 4. The CDR3 has 16 residues. CDR1 and CDR2 from the germline V gene are SGHTS and YDEGEE.

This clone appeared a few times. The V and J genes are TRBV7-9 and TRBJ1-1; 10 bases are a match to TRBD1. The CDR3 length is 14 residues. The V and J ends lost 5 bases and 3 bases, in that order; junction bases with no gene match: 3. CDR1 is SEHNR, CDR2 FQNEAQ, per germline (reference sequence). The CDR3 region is CASSKDRGDTEAFF. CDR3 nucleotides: TGTGCCAGCAGCAAGGACAGGGGGGACACTGAAGCTTTCTTT.

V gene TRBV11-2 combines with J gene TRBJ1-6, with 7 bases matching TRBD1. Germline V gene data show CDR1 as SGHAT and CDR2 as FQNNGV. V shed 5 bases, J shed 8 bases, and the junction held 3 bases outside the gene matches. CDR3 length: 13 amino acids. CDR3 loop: CASSGTADSPLHF. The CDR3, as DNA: TGTGCCAGCAGCGGGACAGCAGATTCACCCCTCCACTTT.

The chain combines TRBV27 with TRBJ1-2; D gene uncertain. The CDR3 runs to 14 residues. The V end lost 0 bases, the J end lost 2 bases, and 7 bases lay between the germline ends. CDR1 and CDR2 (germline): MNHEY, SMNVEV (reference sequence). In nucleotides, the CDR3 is TGTGCCAGCAGTTTATCCGCGGGGAACTATGGCTACACCTTC. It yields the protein CASSLSAGNYGYTF.

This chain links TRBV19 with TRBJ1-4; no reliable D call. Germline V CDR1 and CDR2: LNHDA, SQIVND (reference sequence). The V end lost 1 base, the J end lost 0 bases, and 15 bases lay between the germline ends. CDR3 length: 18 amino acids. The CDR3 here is CASSIGRGPTATNEKLFF. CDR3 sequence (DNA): TGTGCCAGTAGTATAGGAAGAGGGCCAACCGCAACTAATGAAAAACTGTTTTTT.

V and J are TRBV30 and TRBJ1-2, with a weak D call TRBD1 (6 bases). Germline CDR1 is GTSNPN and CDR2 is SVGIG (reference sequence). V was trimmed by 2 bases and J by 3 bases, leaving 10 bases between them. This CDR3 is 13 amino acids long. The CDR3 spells CAWSIPGDYGYTF. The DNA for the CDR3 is TGTGCCTGGAGTATCCCAGGGGACTATGGCTACACCTTC.

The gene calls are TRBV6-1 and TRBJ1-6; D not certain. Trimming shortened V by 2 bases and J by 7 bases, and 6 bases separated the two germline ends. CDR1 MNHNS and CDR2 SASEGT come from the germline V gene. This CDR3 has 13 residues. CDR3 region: CASSEMRNSPLHF. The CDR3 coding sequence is TGTGCCAGCAGTGAAATGAGGAATTCACCCCTCCACTTT.

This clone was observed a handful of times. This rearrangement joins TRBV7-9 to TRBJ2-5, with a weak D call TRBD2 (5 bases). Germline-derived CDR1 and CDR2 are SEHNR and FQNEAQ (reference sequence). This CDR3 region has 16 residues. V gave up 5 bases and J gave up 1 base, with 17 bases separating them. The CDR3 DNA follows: TGTGCCAGCAGCACCCGAGCGGTCTATTCCCAAGAGACCCAGTACTTC. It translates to CASSTRAVYSQETQYF.

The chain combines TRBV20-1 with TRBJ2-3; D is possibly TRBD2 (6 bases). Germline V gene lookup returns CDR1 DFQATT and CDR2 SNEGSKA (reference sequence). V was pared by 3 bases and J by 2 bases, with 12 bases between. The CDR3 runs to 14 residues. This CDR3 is CSASSGTPTDTQYF. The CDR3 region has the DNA TGCAGTGCTAGTTCGGGGACTCCCACAGATACGCAGTATTTT.

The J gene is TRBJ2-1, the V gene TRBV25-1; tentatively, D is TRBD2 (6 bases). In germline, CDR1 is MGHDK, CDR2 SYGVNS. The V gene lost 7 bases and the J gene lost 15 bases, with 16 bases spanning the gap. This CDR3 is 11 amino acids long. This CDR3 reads CASMGGTVTFF. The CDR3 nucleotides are TGTGCCAGCATGGGCGGGACTGTAACGTTCTTC.

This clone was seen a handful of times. In nucleotides, the CDR3 is TGCGCCAGCAGCTCCGGGACAGGGGACAATGAGCAGTTCTTC. Protein: CASSSGTGDNEQFF. The J gene is TRBJ2-1, the V gene TRBV5-1, with 10 bases that match TRBD1. This CDR3 is 14 amino acids long. V gave up 3 bases and J gave up 5 bases; unmatched junction bases: 2. Germline loops: CDR1 SGHRS, CDR2 YFSETQ.

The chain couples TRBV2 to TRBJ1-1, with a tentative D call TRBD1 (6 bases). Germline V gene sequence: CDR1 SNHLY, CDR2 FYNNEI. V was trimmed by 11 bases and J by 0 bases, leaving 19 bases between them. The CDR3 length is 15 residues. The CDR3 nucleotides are TGTGCCCGCCAGGGAGAGCAGGGGTTGAACACTGAAGCTTTCTTT. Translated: CARQGEQGLNTEAFF.

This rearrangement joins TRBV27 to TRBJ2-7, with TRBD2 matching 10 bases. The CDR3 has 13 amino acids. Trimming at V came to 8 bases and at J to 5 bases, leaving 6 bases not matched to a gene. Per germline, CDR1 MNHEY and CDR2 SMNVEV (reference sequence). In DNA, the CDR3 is TGTGCCAGCTCACTAGCGGGAACCGACGAGCAGTACTTC. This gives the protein CASSLAGTDEQYF.

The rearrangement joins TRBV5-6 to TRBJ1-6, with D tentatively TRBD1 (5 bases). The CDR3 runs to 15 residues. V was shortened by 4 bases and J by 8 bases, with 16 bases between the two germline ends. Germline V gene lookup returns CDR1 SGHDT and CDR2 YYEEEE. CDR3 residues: CASSPNQGVYSPLHF. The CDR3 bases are TGTGCCAGCAGCCCAAACCAAGGGGTTTATTCACCCCTCCACTTT.

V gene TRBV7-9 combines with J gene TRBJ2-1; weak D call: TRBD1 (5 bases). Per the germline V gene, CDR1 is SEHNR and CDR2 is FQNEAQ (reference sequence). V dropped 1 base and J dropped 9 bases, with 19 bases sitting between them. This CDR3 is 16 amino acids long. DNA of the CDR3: TGTGCCAGCAGCTTAGACCTTTTCCAGGGTCTCCGTGAGCAGTTCTTC. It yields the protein CASSLDLFQGLREQFF.

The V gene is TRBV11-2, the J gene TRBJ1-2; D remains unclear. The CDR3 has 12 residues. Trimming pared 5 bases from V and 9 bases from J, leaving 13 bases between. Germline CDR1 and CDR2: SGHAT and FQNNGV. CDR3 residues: CASSPDRRSYTF. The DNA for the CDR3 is TGTGCCAGCAGCCCGGATCGGCGGAGCTACACCTTC. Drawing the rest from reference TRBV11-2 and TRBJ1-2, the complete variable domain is EAGVAQSPRYKIIEKRQSVAFWCNPISGHATLYWYQQILGQGPKLLIQFQNNGVVDDSQLPKDRFSAERLKGVDSTLKIQPAKLEDSAVYLCASSPDRRSYTFGSGTRLTVV.

CDR3 in DNA: TGTGCCAGCAGCCCCCGGACAGGGATCTACGAGCAGTACTTC. It codes for CASSPRTGIYEQYF. J is TRBJ2-7 and V is TRBV5-8, with 8 nucleotides matching TRBD1. Germline V gene data show CDR1 as SGHTS and CDR2 as YDEGEE. The ends lost 4 bases at V and 3 bases at J; junction bases unmatched: 6. CDR3 length equals 14 residues.

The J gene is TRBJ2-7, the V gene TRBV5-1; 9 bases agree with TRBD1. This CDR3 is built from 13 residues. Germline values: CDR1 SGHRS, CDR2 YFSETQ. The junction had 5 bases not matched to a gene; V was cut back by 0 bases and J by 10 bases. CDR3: CASSLGQGDIQYV. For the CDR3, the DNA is TGCGCCAGCAGCTTGGGACAGGGGGACATCCAGTACGTC.